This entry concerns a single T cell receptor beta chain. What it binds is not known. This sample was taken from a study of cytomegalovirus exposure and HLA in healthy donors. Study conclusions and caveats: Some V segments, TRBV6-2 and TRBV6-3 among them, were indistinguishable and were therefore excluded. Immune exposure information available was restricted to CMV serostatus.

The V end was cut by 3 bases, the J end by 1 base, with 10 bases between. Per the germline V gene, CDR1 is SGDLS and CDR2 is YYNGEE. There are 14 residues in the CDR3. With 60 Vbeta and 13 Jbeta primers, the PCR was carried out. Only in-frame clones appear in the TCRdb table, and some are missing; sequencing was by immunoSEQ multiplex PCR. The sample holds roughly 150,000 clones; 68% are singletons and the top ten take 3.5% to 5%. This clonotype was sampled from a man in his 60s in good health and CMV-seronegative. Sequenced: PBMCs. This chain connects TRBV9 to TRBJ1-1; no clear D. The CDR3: CASSAGVGNTEAFF. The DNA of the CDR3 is TGTGCCAGCAGCGCCGGGGTCGGGAACACTGAAGCTTTCTTT. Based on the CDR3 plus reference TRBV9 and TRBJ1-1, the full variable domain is DSGVTQTPKHLITATGQRVTLRCSPRSGDLSVYWYQQSLDQGLQFLIQYYNGEERAKGNILERFSAQQFPDLHSELNLSSLELGDSALYFCASSAGVGNTEAFFGQGTRLTVV.